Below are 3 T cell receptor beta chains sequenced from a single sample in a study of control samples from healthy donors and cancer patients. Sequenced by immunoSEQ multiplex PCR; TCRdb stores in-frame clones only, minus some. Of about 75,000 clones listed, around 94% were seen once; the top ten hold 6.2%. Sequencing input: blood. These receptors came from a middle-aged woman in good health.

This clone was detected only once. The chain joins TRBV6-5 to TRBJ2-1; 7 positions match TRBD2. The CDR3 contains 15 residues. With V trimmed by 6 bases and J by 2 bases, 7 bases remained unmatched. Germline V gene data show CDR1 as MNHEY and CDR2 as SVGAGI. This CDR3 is CASSSGRRTYNEQFF. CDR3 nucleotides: TGTGCCAGCAGCTCCGGGAGGCGGACCTACAATGAGCAGTTCTTC.

The CDR3 nucleotides are TGTGCCAGCAGCCGGGGACGCCTGAACACTGAAGCTTTCTTT. Protein product: CASSRGRLNTEAFF. The chain recombines TRBV5-8 with TRBJ1-1; D perhaps matches TRBD1 (5 bases). The CDR3 contains 14 residues. Germline V gene sequence: CDR1 SGHTS, CDR2 YDEGEE. V was clipped by 4 bases and J by 0 bases, with 10 bases between them. Variable domain in full (rest from reference TRBV5-8 and TRBJ1-1): EAGVTQSPTHLIKTRGQQATLRCSPISGHTSVYWYQQALGLGLQFLLWYDEGEERNRGNFPPRFSGRQFPNYSSELNVNALELEDSALYLCASSRGRLNTEAFFGQGTRLTVV.

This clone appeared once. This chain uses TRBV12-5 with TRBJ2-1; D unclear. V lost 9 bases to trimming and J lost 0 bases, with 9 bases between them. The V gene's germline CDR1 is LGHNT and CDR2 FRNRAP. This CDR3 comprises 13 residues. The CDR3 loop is CASTFTSYNEQFF. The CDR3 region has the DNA TGTGCTAGCACATTCACCTCCTACAATGAGCAGTTCTTC.